These 6 T cell receptor beta chains originate from one sample sequenced in a study of T cell changes during pregnancy in multiple sclerosis. The data were produced by immunoSEQ multiplex PCR, yet TCRdb's version contains in-frame clones alone and is incomplete. Seen here are 15,000 to 20,000 clones, about 90% observed once, and the top ten hold less than 15%. Specimen: CD8+ T cells from peripheral blood mononuclear cells, collected in the third trimester of pregnancy. The receptor source for this set is a female donor in good health, enrolled as a control in a pregnancy study.

CDR3 protein: CASSAGTVRFGEQYF. The CDR3 DNA reads as TGTGCCAGCAGTGCCGGGACAGTACGGTTTGGCGAGCAGTACTTC. The genes are TRBV27 and TRBJ2-7, with 7 bases aligning to TRBD1. CDR3 length: 15 amino acids. J lost 6 bases, V lost 5 bases, and 13 bases had no gene match. Germline lookup yields CDR1 MNHEY and CDR2 SMNVEV (reference sequence).

The chain joins TRBV28 to TRBJ1-1; 9 bases agree with TRBD1. CDR1 MDHEN and CDR2 SYDVKM come from the germline V gene. With V trimmed by 3 bases and J by 3 bases, 5 bases remained unmatched. The CDR3 totals 15 residues. CDR3 DNA sequence: TGTGCCAGCAGTTTCGGGACAGGGTTATACACTGAAGCTTTCTTT. As protein: CASSFGTGLYTEAFF.

The rearrangement joins TRBV27 to TRBJ1-1, with TRBD1 matching 7 bases. With V trimmed by 6 bases and J by 4 bases, 5 bases remained unmatched. CDR1 is MNHEY, CDR2 SMNVEV, per germline (reference sequence). The CDR3 loop spans 13 amino acids. CDR3 sequence reads: CASRPQGLTEAFF. CDR3 DNA sequence: TGTGCCAGCAGACCACAGGGGCTCACTGAAGCTTTCTTT.

In DNA, the CDR3 is TGCAGCGTTGTATGGGCTTCCTCCCGGGAGCAGTACTTC. Translated, it gives CSVVWASSREQYF. This sequence joins TRBV29-1 and TRBJ2-7; D gene uncertain. Trimming pared 4 bases from V and 7 bases from J, leaving 17 bases between. The CDR3 is 13 amino acids. The germline CDR1 and CDR2 sequences are SQVTM and ANQGSEA.

This clone was observed a single time. In nucleotides, the CDR3 is TGCGCCAGCAGCCCCCGGACGAGCGGGGGTACAGATACGCAGTATTTT. This encodes CASSPRTSGGTDTQYF. This chain links TRBV4-1 with TRBJ2-3, with TRBD2 identical over 8 bases. This CDR3 is built from 16 residues. Germline CDR1 MGHRA, CDR2 YSYEKL. The trim removed 4 bases at V and 3 bases at J, leaving 9 bases unmatched.

The table lists this clone with a count of one. The chain combines TRBV13 with TRBJ2-5; 8 bases are shared with TRBD2. The CDR3 is 16 residues long. Per germline, CDR1 PRHDT and CDR2 FYEKMQ (reference sequence). V gave up 5 bases and J gave up 1 base; unmatched junction bases: 9. The CDR3 is CASSLRVAGLQETQYF. The CDR3 DNA follows: TGTGCCAGCAGCCTCCGAGTAGCGGGGCTCCAAGAGACCCAGTACTTC.